This T cell receptor beta chain was retrieved from a study of T cell changes during pregnancy in multiple sclerosis. This clone was seen once. This table comes from immunoSEQ multiplex PCR, and its TCRdb copy is limited to in-frame clones, with some not included. The sample holds around 52,000 clones, approximately 90% seen once. Germline V gene lookup returns CDR1 GTSNPN and CDR2 SVGIG (reference sequence). There are 14 residues in the CDR3. The germline V and J ends were trimmed by 5 bases and 0 bases, with 8 bases remaining between them. The TCR was taken from a human donor whose cells served as feeder cells for cultures in a pregnancy study. What was sequenced was peripheral blood from another person, used as feeder cells. The chain uses TRBV30 and TRBJ1-6, with D unresolved. The CDR3 here is CAWDPTSYNSPLHF. CDR3 nucleotides: TGTGCCTGGGACCCCACCTCCTATAATTCACCCCTCCACTTT. Using reference TRBV30 and TRBJ1-6 for the parts outside the CDR3, the full variable domain is SQTIHQWPATLVQPVGSPLSLECTVEGTSNPNLYWYRQAAGRGLQLLFYSVGIGQISSEVPQNLSASRPQDRQFILSSKKLLLSDSGFYLCAWDPTSYNSPLHFGNGTRLTVT.